This T cell receptor beta chain was observed in a study of OX40 agonist ivuxolimab in advanced cancers. Using immunoSEQ multiplex PCR, the repertoire was profiled, and TCRdb retains in-frame clones only, with some absent. The sample lists about 92,000 clones; about nine tenths were seen once. After removal of 2 bases from V and 1 base from J, the junction contained 12 bases not matched to a gene. Germline assignment: CDR1 SGHTA and CDR2 FQGNSA. The CDR3 length is 18 residues. This receptor was taken from an adult with an advanced solid tumor such as melanoma, head and neck, liver or kidney cancer. The chain carries TRBV7-2 and TRBJ2-3; 7 bases align to TRBD2. This specimen was CD4+ or CD8+ T cells sorted from blood, taken in a trial of the OX40 agonist ivuxolimab. The DNA of the CDR3 is TGTGCCAGCAGCTTACATTATCGGGCTAGCGGACGCACAGATACGCAGTATTTT. It encodes CASSLHYRASGRTDTQYF.